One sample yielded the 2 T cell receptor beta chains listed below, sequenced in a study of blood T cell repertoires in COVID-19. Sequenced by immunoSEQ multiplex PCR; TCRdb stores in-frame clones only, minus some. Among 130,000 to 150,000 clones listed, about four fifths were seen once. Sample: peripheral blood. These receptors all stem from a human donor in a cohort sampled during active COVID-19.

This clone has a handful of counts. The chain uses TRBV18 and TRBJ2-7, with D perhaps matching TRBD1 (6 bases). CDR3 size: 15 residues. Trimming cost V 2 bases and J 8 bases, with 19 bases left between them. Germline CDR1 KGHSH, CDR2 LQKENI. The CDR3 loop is CASSPTGGRDNKQYV. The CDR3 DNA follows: TGTGCCAGCTCACCAACCGGTGGCCGGGACAACAAGCAGTACGTC.

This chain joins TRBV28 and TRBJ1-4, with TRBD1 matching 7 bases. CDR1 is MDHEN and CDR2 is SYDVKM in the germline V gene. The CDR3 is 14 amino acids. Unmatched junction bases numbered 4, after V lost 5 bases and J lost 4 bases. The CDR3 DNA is TGTGCCAGCAGTGCCGGGACAGTTAATGAAAAACTGTTTTTT. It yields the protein CASSAGTVNEKLFF.